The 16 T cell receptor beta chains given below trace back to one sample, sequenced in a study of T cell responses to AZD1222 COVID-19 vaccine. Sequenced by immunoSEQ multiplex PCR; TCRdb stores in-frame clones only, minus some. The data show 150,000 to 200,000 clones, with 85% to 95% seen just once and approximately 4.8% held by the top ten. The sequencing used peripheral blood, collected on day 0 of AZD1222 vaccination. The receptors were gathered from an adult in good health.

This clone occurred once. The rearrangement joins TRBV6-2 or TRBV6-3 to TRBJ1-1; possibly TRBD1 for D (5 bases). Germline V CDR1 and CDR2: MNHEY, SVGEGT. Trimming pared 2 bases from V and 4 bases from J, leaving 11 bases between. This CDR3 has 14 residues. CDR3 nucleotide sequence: TGTGCCAGCAGTTACGGATGGGACTTCACTGAAGCTTTCTTT. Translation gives CASSYGWDFTEAFF.

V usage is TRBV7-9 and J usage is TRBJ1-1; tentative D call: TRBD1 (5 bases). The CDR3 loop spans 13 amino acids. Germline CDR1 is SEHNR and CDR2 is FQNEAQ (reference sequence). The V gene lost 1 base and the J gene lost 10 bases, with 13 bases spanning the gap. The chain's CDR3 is CASSLEDPRGAFF. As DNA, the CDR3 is TGTGCCAGCAGCTTAGAGGATCCGAGGGGAGCTTTCTTT. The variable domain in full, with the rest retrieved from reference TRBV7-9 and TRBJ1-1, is DTGVSQNPRHKITKRGQNVTFRCDPISEHNRLYWYRQTLGQGPEFLTYFQNEAQLEKSRLLSDRFSAERPKGSFSTLEIQRTEQGDSAMYLCASSLEDPRGAFFGQGTRLTVV.

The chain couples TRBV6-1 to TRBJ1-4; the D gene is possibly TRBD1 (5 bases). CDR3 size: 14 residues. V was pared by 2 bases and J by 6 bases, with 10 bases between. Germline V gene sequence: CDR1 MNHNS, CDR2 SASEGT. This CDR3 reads CASSERWGDEKLFF. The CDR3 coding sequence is TGTGCCAGCAGTGAAAGGTGGGGGGATGAAAAACTGTTTTTT.

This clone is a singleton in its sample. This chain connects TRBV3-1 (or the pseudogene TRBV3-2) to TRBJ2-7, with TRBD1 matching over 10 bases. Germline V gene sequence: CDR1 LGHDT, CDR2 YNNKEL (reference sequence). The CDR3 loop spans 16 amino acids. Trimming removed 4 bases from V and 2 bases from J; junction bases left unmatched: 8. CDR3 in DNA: TGTGCCAGCAGCCTACAGGGGGACAGGGGAGCCTACGAGCAGTACTTC. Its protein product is CASSLQGDRGAYEQYF.

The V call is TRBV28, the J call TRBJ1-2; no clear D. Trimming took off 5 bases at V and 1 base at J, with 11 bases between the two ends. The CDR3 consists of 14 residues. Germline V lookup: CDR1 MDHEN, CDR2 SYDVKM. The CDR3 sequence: CASSRSGNNYGYTF. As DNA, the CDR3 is TGTGCCAGCAGTCGATCGGGTAATAACTATGGCTACACCTTC.

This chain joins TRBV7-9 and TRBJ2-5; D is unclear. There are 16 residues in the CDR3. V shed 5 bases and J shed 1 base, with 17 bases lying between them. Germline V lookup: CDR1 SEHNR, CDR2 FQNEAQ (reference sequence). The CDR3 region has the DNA TGTGCCAGCAGCCCCGGGCAGGCCGCAGCCCAAGAGACCCAGTACTTC. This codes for CASSPGQAAAQETQYF.

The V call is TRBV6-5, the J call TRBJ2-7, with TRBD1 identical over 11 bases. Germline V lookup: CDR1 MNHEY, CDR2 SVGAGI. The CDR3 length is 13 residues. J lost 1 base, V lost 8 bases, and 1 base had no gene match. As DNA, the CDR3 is TGTGCCAGCCGGGACAGGGGGTCCTACGAGCAGTACTTC. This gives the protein CASRDRGSYEQYF.

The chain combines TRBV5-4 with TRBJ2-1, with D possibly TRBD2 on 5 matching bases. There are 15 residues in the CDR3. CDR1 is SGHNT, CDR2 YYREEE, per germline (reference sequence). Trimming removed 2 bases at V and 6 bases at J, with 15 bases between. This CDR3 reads CASSFIWASGNEQFF. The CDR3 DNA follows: TGTGCCAGCAGCTTTATTTGGGCCAGCGGCAATGAGCAGTTCTTC.

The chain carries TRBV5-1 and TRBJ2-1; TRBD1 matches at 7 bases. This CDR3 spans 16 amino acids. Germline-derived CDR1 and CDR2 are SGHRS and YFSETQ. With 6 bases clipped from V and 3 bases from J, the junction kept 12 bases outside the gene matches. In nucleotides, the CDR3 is TGCGCCAGCACCCCGACAGGGTTGGGCGACTACAATGAGCAGTTCTTC. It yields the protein CASTPTGLGDYNEQFF.

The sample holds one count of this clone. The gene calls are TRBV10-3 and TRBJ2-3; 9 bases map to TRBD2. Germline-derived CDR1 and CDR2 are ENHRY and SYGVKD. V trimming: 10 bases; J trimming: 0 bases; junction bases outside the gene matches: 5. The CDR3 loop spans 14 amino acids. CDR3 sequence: CATIAGESTDTQYF. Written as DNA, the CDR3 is TGTGCCACTATAGCGGGAGAAAGCACAGATACGCAGTATTTT.

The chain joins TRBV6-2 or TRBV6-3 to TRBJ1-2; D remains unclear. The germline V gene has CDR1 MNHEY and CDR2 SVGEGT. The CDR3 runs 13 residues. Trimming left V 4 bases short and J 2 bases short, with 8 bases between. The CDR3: CASSSSGNYGYTF. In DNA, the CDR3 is TGTGCCAGCAGTTCGTCCGGGAACTATGGCTACACCTTC.

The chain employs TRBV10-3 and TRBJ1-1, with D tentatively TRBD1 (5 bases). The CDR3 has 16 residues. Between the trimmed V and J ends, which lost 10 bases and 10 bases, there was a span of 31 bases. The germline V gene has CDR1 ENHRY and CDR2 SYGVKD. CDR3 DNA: TGTGCCACTGCGACAGCCTTAAGCACTGAAGCTTTCGGAGCTTTCTTT. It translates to CATATALSTEAFGAFF.

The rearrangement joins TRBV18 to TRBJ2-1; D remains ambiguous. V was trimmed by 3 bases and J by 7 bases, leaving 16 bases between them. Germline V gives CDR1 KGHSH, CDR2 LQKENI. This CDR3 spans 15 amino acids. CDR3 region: CASSPNLESPNEQFF. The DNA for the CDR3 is TGTGCCAGCTCACCGAACCTAGAGTCCCCTAATGAGCAGTTCTTC.

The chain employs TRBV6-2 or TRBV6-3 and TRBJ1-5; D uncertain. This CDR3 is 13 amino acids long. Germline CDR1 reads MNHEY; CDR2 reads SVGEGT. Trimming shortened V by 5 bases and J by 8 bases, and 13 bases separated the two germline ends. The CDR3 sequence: CASSDPTEKPQHF. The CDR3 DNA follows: TGTGCCAGCAGTGACCCGACCGAAAAGCCCCAGCATTTT.

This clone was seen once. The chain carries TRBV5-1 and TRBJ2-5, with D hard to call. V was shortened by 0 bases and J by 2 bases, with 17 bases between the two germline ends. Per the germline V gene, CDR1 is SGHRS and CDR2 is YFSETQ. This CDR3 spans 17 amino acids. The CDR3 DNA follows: TGCGCCAGCAGCTTGGGGGCAAGTCTCAGCGCTCAAGAGACCCAGTACTTC. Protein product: CASSLGASLSAQETQYF.

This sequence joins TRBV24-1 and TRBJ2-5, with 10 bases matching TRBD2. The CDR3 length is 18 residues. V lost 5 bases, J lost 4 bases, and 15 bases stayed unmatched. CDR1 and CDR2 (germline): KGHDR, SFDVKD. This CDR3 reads CATSVKTGTSDVRETQYF. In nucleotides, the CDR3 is TGTGCCACCAGTGTTAAAACCGGGACTAGCGACGTGCGAGAGACCCAGTACTTC.